Listed below are T cell receptor beta chains from one sample, sequenced in a study of blood T cell repertoires in COVID-19. TCRdb's copy holds only in-frame clones and misses some; the assay was immunoSEQ multiplex PCR. The profile shows 470,000 or so clones, 70% to 90% of them singletons. The sample taken for sequencing was peripheral blood. These receptors originate from a human donor in a cohort sampled during active COVID-19. Each CDR3 is given with its conserved first and last residue. A D gene is named only where the DNA matches it firmly.

v_gene	j_gene	d_gene	CDR3aa
TRBV30	TRBJ1-1	.	CAWSVARYRAGNTEAFF
TRBV5-4	TRBJ2-3	TRBD2	CASSLAGLAGTDTQYF
TRBV3-1/TRBV3-2	TRBJ2-6	TRBD1	CASTRQGANGANVLTF
TRBV19	TRBJ1-1	.	CASLTNRDTEAFF
TRBV2	TRBJ1-2	.	CASNLDRAGGYTF
TRBV27	TRBJ2-7	.	CASSFTLANSYEQYF
TRBV25-1	TRBJ2-7	.	CASSELGRTYEQYF
TRBV11-2	TRBJ2-5	.	CASSFGVLETQYF
TRBV6-2/TRBV6-3	TRBJ1-5	.	CASSYPARGGGLQPQHF
TRBV10-2	TRBJ1-1	TRBD1	CASSETGGVGTEAFF
TRBV30	TRBJ1-5	.	CAWSVGGQVPQPQHF
TRBV3-1/TRBV3-2	TRBJ1-5	.	CASSPAGGQPQHF
TRBV5-4	TRBJ2-7	TRBD2	CASSPTSVSYEQYF
TRBV5-1	TRBJ2-7	.	CASSLEGSDVPGGGEQYF
TRBV7-3	TRBJ1-1	.	CASSFTQGTEAFF
TRBV7-3	TRBJ2-3	.	CASRPGSGTDTQYF
TRBV18	TRBJ2-2	.	CASSQAQGGNTGELFF
TRBV20-1	TRBJ2-1	.	CSARLVPGQFF
TRBV7-9	TRBJ1-4	TRBD1	CASSSTGAGLFF
TRBV5-1	TRBJ2-2	TRBD2	CASALPSGRIGELFF
TRBV7-2	TRBJ1-2	.	CASSLAGVDYGYTF
TRBV5-1	TRBJ1-2	.	CASSLLGLPRGTTGNFYGYTF
TRBV12-3/TRBV12-4	TRBJ2-6	.	CASSFGMANVLTF
TRBV7-2	TRBJ2-2	TRBD2	CASSTRLAANTGELFF
TRBV6-5	TRBJ1-2	.	CASRSTGTNYGYTF
TRBV29-1	TRBJ2-1	.	CSVEDLAGYGQGGHEQFF
TRBV28	TRBJ1-1	.	CASSSAGRHLSEAFF